This is a list of T cell receptor beta chains from one sample in a study of blood T cell repertoires in COVID-19. Generated by immunoSEQ multiplex PCR, the TCRdb table keeps only in-frame clones and is missing some. The top ten hold 5.8% of the sample, which has 140,000 to 150,000 clones, roughly 84% seen once. Source material: PBMCs or T cells enriched from blood (not recorded which). Source of these receptors: a woman aged 50 to 65 who had been exposed to COVID-19. Both conserved end residues are part of each CDR3. Each record gives: D gene, CDR3 length, V gene, J gene, clone size, CDR3 DNA, CDR3 protein. The D gene is left open where the match is weak. Size values are once, few and many counts, or a class for expanded clones, and some rows have none.

D gene: TRBD2; CDR3 length: 15; V gene: TRBV27; J gene: TRBJ2-7; clone size: .; CDR3 DNA: TGTGCCAGCAGTCCTAGACTAGCGGGGGGTTACGAGCAGTACTTC; CDR3 protein: CASSPRLAGGYEQYF
D gene: .; CDR3 length: 13; V gene: TRBV4-3; J gene: TRBJ1-4; clone size: .; CDR3 DNA: TGCGCCAGCAGCATGTTAGGGGGAGAAAAACTGTTTTTT; CDR3 protein: CASSMLGGEKLFF
D gene: .; CDR3 length: 16; V gene: TRBV7-8; J gene: TRBJ1-5; clone size: .; CDR3 DNA: TGTGCCAGCAGCCGCCTAGGAGGGGATGCAGGTCAGCCCCAGCATTTT; CDR3 protein: CASSRLGGDAGQPQHF
D gene: TRBD1; CDR3 length: 13; V gene: TRBV19; J gene: TRBJ2-2; clone size: .; CDR3 DNA: TGTGCCAGTACCGGGACAGCAACCGGGGAGCTGTTTTTT; CDR3 protein: CASTGTATGELFF
D gene: .; CDR3 length: 18; V gene: TRBV19; J gene: TRBJ1-2; clone size: .; CDR3 DNA: TGTGCCAGTAGTATAGGGGAGGGCCCAGGGAGCAGCTTGTATGGCTACACCTTC; CDR3 protein: CASSIGEGPGSSLYGYTF
D gene: .; CDR3 length: 15; V gene: TRBV29-1; J gene: TRBJ2-3; clone size: .; CDR3 DNA: TGCAGCGTTGACGCCTCTAGCGGAGGGGGAGATACGCAGTATTTT; CDR3 protein: CSVDASSGGGDTQYF
D gene: .; CDR3 length: 14; V gene: TRBV6-1; J gene: TRBJ1-2; clone size: .; CDR3 DNA: TGTGCCAGCAGTGAGGAGGGGAGGAGGTATGGCTACACCTTC; CDR3 protein: CASSEEGRRYGYTF
D gene: TRBD1; CDR3 length: 14; V gene: TRBV11-3; J gene: TRBJ2-1; clone size: .; CDR3 DNA: TGTGCCAGCAGCGGACAGGGGAACTACAATGAGCAGTTCTTC; CDR3 protein: CASSGQGNYNEQFF
D gene: .; CDR3 length: 14; V gene: TRBV19; J gene: TRBJ1-1; clone size: .; CDR3 DNA: TGTGCCAGTAGTATGGATCCCAGACTCACTGAAGCTTTCTTT; CDR3 protein: CASSMDPRLTEAFF
D gene: .; CDR3 length: 14; V gene: TRBV7-2; J gene: TRBJ2-2; clone size: .; CDR3 DNA: TGTGCCAGCAGCCCCAGGGGTCTGGCCGGGGAGCTGTTTTTT; CDR3 protein: CASSPRGLAGELFF
D gene: .; CDR3 length: 15; V gene: TRBV4-1; J gene: TRBJ2-7; clone size: once; CDR3 DNA: TGCGCCAGCAGCCACTCGACTGCCCTTTTATACGAGCAGTACTTC; CDR3 protein: CASSHSTALLYEQYF
D gene: .; CDR3 length: 14; V gene: TRBV20-1; J gene: TRBJ2-7; clone size: .; CDR3 DNA: TGCAGTGCTAGTGCCGGCGCGGGGTCCTACGAGCAGTACTTC; CDR3 protein: CSASAGAGSYEQYF
D gene: TRBD1; CDR3 length: 14; V gene: TRBV7-8; J gene: TRBJ1-3; clone size: once; CDR3 DNA: TGTGCCAGCAGCCGGGACAGTTTTGGAAACACCATATATTTT; CDR3 protein: CASSRDSFGNTIYF
D gene: TRBD1; CDR3 length: 17; V gene: TRBV18; J gene: TRBJ2-3; clone size: .; CDR3 DNA: TGTGCCAGCTCATCACTTTGGACAGGCCGGGGCACAGATACGCAGTATTTT; CDR3 protein: CASSSLWTGRGTDTQYF
D gene: TRBD2; CDR3 length: 16; V gene: TRBV30; J gene: TRBJ2-2; clone size: .; CDR3 DNA: TGTGCCTGGAGTGTAAGGGGGACTAGCGGGAGCGGGGAGCTGTTTTTT; CDR3 protein: CAWSVRGTSGSGELFF
D gene: .; CDR3 length: 14; V gene: TRBV7-8; J gene: TRBJ2-3; clone size: few; CDR3 DNA: TGTGCCAGCAGCTTAATCTTTCTGTCAGATACGCAGTATTTT; CDR3 protein: CASSLIFLSDTQYF
D gene: .; CDR3 length: 13; V gene: TRBV14; J gene: TRBJ1-3; clone size: .; CDR3 DNA: TGTGCCAGCAGCCCCTTTAGTCGAAACACCATATATTTT; CDR3 protein: CASSPFSRNTIYF
D gene: TRBD1; CDR3 length: 13; V gene: TRBV6-6; J gene: TRBJ1-1; clone size: .; CDR3 DNA: TGTGCCAGCAGTTCAGGGGGGAGCACTGAAGCTTTCTTT; CDR3 protein: CASSSGGSTEAFF
D gene: .; CDR3 length: 15; V gene: TRBV7-2; J gene: TRBJ2-3; clone size: .; CDR3 DNA: TGTGCCAGCAGCTCGGCGGGGCGTAGCACAGATACGCAGTATTTT; CDR3 protein: CASSSAGRSTDTQYF
D gene: TRBD1; CDR3 length: 14; V gene: TRBV6-2/TRBV6-3; J gene: TRBJ1-5; clone size: .; CDR3 DNA: TGTGCCAGCAGCCGGGACAGTATAAGTCAGCCCCAGCATTTT; CDR3 protein: CASSRDSISQPQHF
D gene: .; CDR3 length: 16; V gene: TRBV24-1; J gene: TRBJ2-1; clone size: .; CDR3 DNA: TGTGCCACCAGTGATGCCAAGGGGCCCAACGAGTCTGTGCAGTTCTTC; CDR3 protein: CATSDAKGPNESVQFF
D gene: .; CDR3 length: 15; V gene: TRBV23-1; J gene: TRBJ2-1; clone size: .; CDR3 DNA: TGCGCCAGCAGTGGTATGGCAGGACTTTACAATGAGCAGTTCTTC; CDR3 protein: CASSGMAGLYNEQFF
D gene: .; CDR3 length: 14; V gene: TRBV7-2; J gene: TRBJ1-5; clone size: .; CDR3 DNA: TGTGCCAGCAGCCAGGACAGCTCAAATCAGCCCCAGCATTTT; CDR3 protein: CASSQDSSNQPQHF
D gene: .; CDR3 length: 16; V gene: TRBV28; J gene: TRBJ1-6; clone size: .; CDR3 DNA: TGTGCCAGCAGTCAACAGGGTGCCGCCTATAATTCACCCCTCCACTTT; CDR3 protein: CASSQQGAAYNSPLHF
D gene: .; CDR3 length: 13; V gene: TRBV2; J gene: TRBJ1-5; clone size: .; CDR3 DNA: TGTGCCAGCATGCGGGAGTCAAATCAGCCCCAGCATTTT; CDR3 protein: CASMRESNQPQHF